Listed here are 8 T cell receptor beta chains from one sample, sequenced in a study of T cells after yellow fever vaccination. TCRdb reprocessed the 5' RACE reads via MiXCR and lists one record per CDR3 protein. Of about 140,000 distinct CDR3 sequences listed, 7% to 9% are singletons. The specimen was CD4+ T cells sorted from PBMCs, collected 5 days after the yellow fever booster vaccination. These receptors came from a man aged 30 to 39 who received the YFV17D yellow fever vaccine.

This clonotype was found many times. The rearrangement joins TRBV7-2 to TRBJ2-7; no clear D gene. The germline V gene encodes CDR1 SGHTA and CDR2 FQGNSA. Trimming pared 1 base from V and 0 bases from J, leaving 10 bases between. The CDR3 contains 15 residues. DNA for the CDR3: TGTGCCAGCAGCTTAGAAGTGGCTAGCTCCTACGAGCAGTACTTC. It is translated as CASSLEVASSYEQYF.

To note about this clonotype: Just one base apart from a much larger clone, this may be a read error. The chain is built from TRBV19 and TRBJ2-1, with 8 positions matching TRBD1. This CDR3 region has 14 residues. CDR1 is LNHDA and CDR2 is SQIVND in the germline V gene (reference sequence). The CDR3 DNA reads TGTACCAGTCTGGACCGGGACAGGTACAATGAGCAGTTCTTC. Amino acid sequence: CTSLDRDRYNEQFF.

This clonotype occurred many times. The chain uses TRBV7-8 and TRBJ2-1; D perhaps matches TRBD2 (6 bases). V was shortened by 3 bases and J by 14 bases, with 14 bases between the two germline ends. The germline V gene has CDR1 SGHVS and CDR2 FQNEAQ. There are 12 residues in the CDR3. This CDR3 is CASSLVGGTEFF. For the CDR3, the DNA is TGTGCCAGCAGCTTGGTGGGGGGTACTGAGTTCTTC.

This clonotype was counted ten times or more. This chain joins TRBV5-1 and TRBJ2-3; no firm D call. V lost 7 bases to trimming and J lost 6 bases, with 12 bases between them. The CDR3 consists of 12 residues. In germline, CDR1 is SGHRS, CDR2 YFSETQ. The CDR3 region is CASASVSDTQYF. CDR3 nucleotide sequence: TGCGCCAGCGCCTCGGTATCGGATACGCAGTATTTT. The full variable domain, completed using reference TRBV5-1 and TRBJ2-3, is KAGVTQTPRYLIKTRGQQVTLSCSPISGHRSVSWYQQTPGQGLQFLFEYFSETQRNKGNFPGRFSGRQFSNSRSEMNVSTLELGDSALYLCASASVSDTQYFGPGTRLTVL.

Ten or more counts support this clonotype. The V and J genes are TRBV20-1 and TRBJ1-6; D is possibly TRBD1 (5 bases). Trimming took 6 bases from V and 4 from J, leaving 10 bases between them. The germline gives CDR1 DFQATT, CDR2 SNEGSKA (reference sequence). CDR3 size: 13 residues. The CDR3 sequence is CSALTDYNSPLHF. The CDR3 DNA reads TGCAGTGCCCTGACAGATTATAATTCACCCCTCCACTTT.

This clonotype was found many times. The genes are TRBV20-1 and TRBJ2-5, with D possibly being TRBD2 (6 bases). CDR1 DFQATT and CDR2 SNEGSKA come from the germline V gene (reference sequence). CDR3 length: 14 residues. V was pared by 4 bases and J by 5 bases, with 17 bases between. CDR3: CSAKRPGTWETQYF. The CDR3 nucleotides read TGCAGTGCTAAACGACCAGGGACTTGGGAGACCCAGTACTTC.

This clonotype was seen repeatedly, ten times or more. J is TRBJ1-5 and V is TRBV7-8, with TRBD1 identical over 7 bases. The CDR3 runs 16 residues. Germline V gives CDR1 SGHVS, CDR2 FQNEAQ. Unmatched junction bases numbered 9, after V lost 5 bases and J lost 2 bases. In DNA form, the CDR3 reads TGTGCCAGCAGCACCCGACAGGGTCGGGGCAATCAGCCCCAGCATTTT. Its translation is CASSTRQGRGNQPQHF.

This clonotype was picked up many times. The CDR3 reads CASSQAGHPQNTGELFF. In DNA form, the CDR3 reads TGTGCCAGCAGCCAAGCTGGTCACCCCCAGAACACCGGGGAGCTGTTTTTT. The V and J genes are TRBV4-2 and TRBJ2-2, with unresolved D. V was trimmed by 1 base and J by 1 base, leaving 13 bases between them. The CDR3 is 17 amino acids. Germline V lookup: CDR1 LGHNA, CDR2 YNFKEQ.